Given below is one T cell receptor (beta chain) in context. This CDR3 has 15 residues. J lost 4 bases, V lost 3 bases, and 4 bases had no gene match. Germline V CDR1 and CDR2: LNHDA, SQIVND (reference sequence). This record belongs to a study of blood T cell repertoires in COVID-19. Looking at the study overall: The United States, Italy and Spain provided the acute and convalescent COVID-19 samples.

Sequencing used immunoSEQ multiplex PCR; TCRdb keeps in-frame clones, though not all of them. Of roughly 250,000 clones listed, roughly 82% are singletons. The chain carries TRBV19 and TRBJ2-1; the match to TRBD2 covers 9 bases. This TCR derives from an elderly woman with active or convalescent COVID-19. Sample: peripheral blood. The CDR3 DNA is TGTGCCAGTAGTATGGATAGCGGGGGATACAATGAGCAGTTCTTC. Residues: CASSMDSGGYNEQFF.